Included here is one TCR beta chain sequence, with context. Antigen: not known. Use of 60 Vbeta and 13 Jbeta primers characterized the PCR. Libraries were prepared by immunoSEQ multiplex PCR; TCRdb keeps only in-frame clonotypes and omits some of them. The table lists roughly 35,000 clones, with less than 3.5% in the top ten. This record belongs to a study of cytomegalovirus exposure and HLA in healthy donors. Study background: Most genotyped donors, about four fifths of 398, had Caucasian-associated genetic ancestry.

The CDR3 runs 15 residues. The germline V gene encodes CDR1 MDHEN and CDR2 SYDVKM. The germline V and J ends were trimmed by 6 bases and 1 base, with 13 bases remaining between them. Study-wide points: Previously analyzed data showed that most TCR beta V segments were productive at a frequency of about 90% or about 30%. Later examination showed HLA-associated TCR beta chains had greater clonal expansion than equally common others. Association with HLA alleles at 0.05 false discovery rate was found for 15,000 or so TCR beta sequences in a later analysis.

This sequence originates from a woman in her thirties or forties in good health and CMV-seropositive. Sequencing was performed on PBMCs. The chain couples TRBV28 to TRBJ2-1; no clear D gene. The CDR3 DNA reads as TGTGCCAGCAGCCCCACTGAATCTTCCTACAATGAGCAGTTCTTC. Translating it yields CASSPTESSYNEQFF.